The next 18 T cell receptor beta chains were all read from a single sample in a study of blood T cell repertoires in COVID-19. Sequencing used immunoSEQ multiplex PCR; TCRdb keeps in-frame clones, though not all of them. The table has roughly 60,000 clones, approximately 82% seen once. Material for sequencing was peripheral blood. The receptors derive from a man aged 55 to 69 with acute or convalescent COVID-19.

The CDR3 bases are TGTGCCAGCAGCTCGAGGGCATCCTCGGGGTACAATGAGCAGTTCTTC. It codes for CASSSRASSGYNEQFF. V and J are TRBV7-9 and TRBJ2-1; D might be TRBD2 (5 bases). V was cut by 4 bases and J by 4 bases, with 17 bases left in between. Germline values: CDR1 SEHNR, CDR2 FQNEAQ (reference sequence). This CDR3 is built from 16 residues. The whole variable domain, remainder taken from reference TRBV7-9 and TRBJ2-1, is DTGVSQNPRHKITKRGQNVTFRCDPISEHNRLYWYRQTLGQGPEFLTYFQNEAQLEKSRLLSDRFSAERPKGSFSTLEIQRTEQGDSAMYLCASSSRASSGYNEQFFGPGTRLTVL.

The CDR3 nucleotides read TGTGCCAGCAGCCAAGGGGTGGGCAGGGGGTCGTACAATGAGCAGTTCTTC. Residues: CASSQGVGRGSYNEQFF. The chain links TRBV14 to TRBJ2-1; 7 nucleotides agree with TRBD1. CDR1 SGHDN and CDR2 FVKESK come from the germline V gene. Trimming took 1 base from V and 4 from J; bases not matched to a gene: 10. This CDR3 contains 17 residues.

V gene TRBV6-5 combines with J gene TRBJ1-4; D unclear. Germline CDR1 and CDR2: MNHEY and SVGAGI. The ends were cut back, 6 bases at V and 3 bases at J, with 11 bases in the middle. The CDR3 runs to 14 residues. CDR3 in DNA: TGTGCCAGCAGCCGAACCGTAGCTAATGAAAAACTGTTTTTT. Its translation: CASSRTVANEKLFF.

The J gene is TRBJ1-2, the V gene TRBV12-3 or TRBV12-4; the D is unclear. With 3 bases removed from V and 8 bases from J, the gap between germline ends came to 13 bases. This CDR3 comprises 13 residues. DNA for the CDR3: TGTGCCAGCAGTTTTTCAGAGGAAAGAGGCTACACCTTC. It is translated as CASSFSEERGYTF.

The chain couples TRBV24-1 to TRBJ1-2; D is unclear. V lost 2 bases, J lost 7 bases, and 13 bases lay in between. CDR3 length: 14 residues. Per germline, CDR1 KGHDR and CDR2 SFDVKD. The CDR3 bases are TGTGCCACCAGTGATTCTTACTCCGGCGGTGGCTACACCTTC. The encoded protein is CATSDSYSGGGYTF.

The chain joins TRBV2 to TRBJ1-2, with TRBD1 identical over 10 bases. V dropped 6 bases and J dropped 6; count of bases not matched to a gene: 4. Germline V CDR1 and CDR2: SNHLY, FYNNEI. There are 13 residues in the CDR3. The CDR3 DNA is TGTGCCAGCAGCCAGGACAGGGGGGATGGCTACACCTTC. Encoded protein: CASSQDRGDGYTF. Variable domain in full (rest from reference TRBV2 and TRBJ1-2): EPEVTQTPSHQVTQMGQEVILRCVPISNHLYFYWYRQILGQKVEFLVSFYNNEISEKSEIFDDQFSVERPDGSNFTLKIRSTKLEDSAMYFCASSQDRGDGYTFGSGTRLTVV.

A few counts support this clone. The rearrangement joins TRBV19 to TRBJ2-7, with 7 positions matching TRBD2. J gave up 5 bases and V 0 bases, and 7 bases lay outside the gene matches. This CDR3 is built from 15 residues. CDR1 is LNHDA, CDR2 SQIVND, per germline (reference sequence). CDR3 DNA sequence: TGTGCCAGTAGTATAGATCGGGGGAGGGCCAACGAGCAGTACTTC. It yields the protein CASSIDRGRANEQYF.

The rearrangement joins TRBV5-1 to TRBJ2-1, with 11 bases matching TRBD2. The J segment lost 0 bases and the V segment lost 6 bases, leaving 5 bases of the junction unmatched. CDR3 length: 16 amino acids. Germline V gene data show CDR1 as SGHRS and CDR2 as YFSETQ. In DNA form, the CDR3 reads TGCGCCAGCACCCCGACTAGCGGGGCCTCCTACAATGAGCAGTTCTTC. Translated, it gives CASTPTSGASYNEQFF. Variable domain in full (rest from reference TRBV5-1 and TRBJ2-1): KAGVTQTPRYLIKTRGQQVTLSCSPISGHRSVSWYQQTPGQGLQFLFEYFSETQRNKGNFPGRFSGRQFSNSRSEMNVSTLELGDSALYLCASTPTSGASYNEQFFGPGTRLTVL.

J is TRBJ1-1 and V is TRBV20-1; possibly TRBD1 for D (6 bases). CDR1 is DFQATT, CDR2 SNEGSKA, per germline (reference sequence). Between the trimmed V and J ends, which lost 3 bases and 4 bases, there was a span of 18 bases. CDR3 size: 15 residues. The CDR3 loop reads CSASDQGTGITEAFF. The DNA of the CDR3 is TGCAGTGCTAGTGATCAGGGGACGGGGATCACTGAAGCTTTCTTT.

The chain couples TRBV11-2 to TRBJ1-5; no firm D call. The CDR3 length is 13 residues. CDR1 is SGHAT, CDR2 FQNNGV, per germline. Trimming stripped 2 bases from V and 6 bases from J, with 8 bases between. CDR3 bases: TGTGCCAGCAGCTTACTGGCTGGTCAGCCCCAGCATTTT. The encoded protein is CASSLLAGQPQHF.

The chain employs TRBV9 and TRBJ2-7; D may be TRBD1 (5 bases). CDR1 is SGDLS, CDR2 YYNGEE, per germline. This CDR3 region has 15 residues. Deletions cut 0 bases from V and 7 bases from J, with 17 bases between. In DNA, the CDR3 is TGTGCCAGCAGCGTAGTTGACAGTCCCGTGGGTGAGCAGTACTTC. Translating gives CASSVVDSPVGEQYF.

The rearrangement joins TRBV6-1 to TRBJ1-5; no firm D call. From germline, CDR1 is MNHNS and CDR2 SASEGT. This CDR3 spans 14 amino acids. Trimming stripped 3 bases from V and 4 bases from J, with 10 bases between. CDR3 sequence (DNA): TGTGCCAGCAGTGATACCGGGAAGAATCAGCCCCAGCATTTT. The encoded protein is CASSDTGKNQPQHF.

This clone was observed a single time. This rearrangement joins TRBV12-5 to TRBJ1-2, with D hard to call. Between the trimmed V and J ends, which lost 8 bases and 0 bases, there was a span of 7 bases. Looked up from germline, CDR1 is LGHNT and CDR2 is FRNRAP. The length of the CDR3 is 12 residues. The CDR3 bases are TGTGCTAGTTCCCAGTCTAACTATGGCTACACCTTC. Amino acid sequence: CASSQSNYGYTF.

The CDR3 loop reads CASLSGNYNSPLHF. Here the CDR3 DNA reads TGTGCCAGCCTTTCAGGGAACTATAATTCACCCCTCCACTTT. The genes are TRBV2 and TRBJ1-6, with a possible D match to TRBD1 (5 bases). This CDR3 is built from 14 residues. Trimming pared 8 bases from V and 3 bases from J, leaving 11 bases between. Germline V gene lookup returns CDR1 SNHLY and CDR2 FYNNEI.

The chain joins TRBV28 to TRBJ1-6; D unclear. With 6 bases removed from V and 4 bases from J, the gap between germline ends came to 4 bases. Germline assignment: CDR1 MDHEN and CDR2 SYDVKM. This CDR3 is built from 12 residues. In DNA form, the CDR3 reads TGTGCCAGCAGCGCGTATAATTCACCCCTCCACTTT. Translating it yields CASSAYNSPLHF.

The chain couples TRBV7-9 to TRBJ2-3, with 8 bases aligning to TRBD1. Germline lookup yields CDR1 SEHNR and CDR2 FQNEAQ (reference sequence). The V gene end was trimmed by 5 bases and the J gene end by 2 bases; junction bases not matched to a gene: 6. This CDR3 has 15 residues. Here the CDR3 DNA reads TGTGCCAGCAGCCTAGGGACAGGTCACACAGATACGCAGTATTTT. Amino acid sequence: CASSLGTGHTDTQYF.

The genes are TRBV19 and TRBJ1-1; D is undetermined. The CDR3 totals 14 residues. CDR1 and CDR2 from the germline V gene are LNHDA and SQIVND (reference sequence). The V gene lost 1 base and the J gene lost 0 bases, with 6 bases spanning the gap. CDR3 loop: CASSIGRVNTEAFF. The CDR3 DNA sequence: TGTGCCAGTAGTATAGGGAGGGTGAACACTGAAGCTTTCTTT.

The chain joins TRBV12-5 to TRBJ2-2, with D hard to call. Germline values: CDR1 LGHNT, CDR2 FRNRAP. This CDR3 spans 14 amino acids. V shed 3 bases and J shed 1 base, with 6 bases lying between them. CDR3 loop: CASGFSLNTGELFF. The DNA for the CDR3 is TGTGCTAGTGGTTTTAGCCTGAACACCGGGGAGCTGTTTTTT.